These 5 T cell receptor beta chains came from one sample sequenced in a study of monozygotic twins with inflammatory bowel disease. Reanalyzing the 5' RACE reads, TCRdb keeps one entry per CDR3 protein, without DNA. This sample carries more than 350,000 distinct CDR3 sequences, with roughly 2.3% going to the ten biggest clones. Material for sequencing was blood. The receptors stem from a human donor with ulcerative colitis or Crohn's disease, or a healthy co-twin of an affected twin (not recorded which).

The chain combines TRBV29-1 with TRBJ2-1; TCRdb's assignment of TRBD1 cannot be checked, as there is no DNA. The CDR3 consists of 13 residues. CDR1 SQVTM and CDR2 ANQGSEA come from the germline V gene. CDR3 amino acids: CSVVGTAYNEQFF.

The CDR3 sequence: CASSVRGEGDTQYF. The chain joins TRBV2 to TRBJ2-3; TCRdb picks TRBD1, but there is no DNA to check that call. CDR3 length: 14 residues. CDR1 and CDR2 (germline): SNHLY, FYNNEI.

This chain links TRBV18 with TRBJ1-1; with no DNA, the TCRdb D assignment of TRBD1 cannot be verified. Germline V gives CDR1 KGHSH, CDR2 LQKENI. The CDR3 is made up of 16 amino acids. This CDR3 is CASSPPAGAGNTEAFF.

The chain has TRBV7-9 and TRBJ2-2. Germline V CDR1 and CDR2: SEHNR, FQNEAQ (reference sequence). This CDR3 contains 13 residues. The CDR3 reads CASSSKDTGELFF.

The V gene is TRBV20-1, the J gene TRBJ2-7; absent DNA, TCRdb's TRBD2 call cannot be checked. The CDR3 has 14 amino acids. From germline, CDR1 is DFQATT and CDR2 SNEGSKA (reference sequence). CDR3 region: CSARFGAGGYEQYF.